Described below is a single T cell receptor (beta chain) sequence and its context. Antigen: not known. This entry is derived from a study of T cell repertoires in cytomegalovirus infection. The wider study: Indicated by public TCR beta signatures were CMV infection and matching HLA type. Study observations and caveats: The response measured ex vivo was dominated by TCR beta clonotypes (HLA-C-restricted and CMV-specific). Using cumulative public TCR beta family frequency, the authors identified those who carried CMV together with the relevant HLA.

The CDR3 consists of 15 residues. The V gene's germline CDR1 is SQVTM and CDR2 ANQGSEA. The V end was cut by 6 bases, the J end by 4 bases, with 22 bases between. TCRdb reprocessed the reads via MiXCR and lists one record per CDR3 protein. The sample records fewer than 700,000 distinct CDR3 sequences, approximately 25% being singletons. The specimen sequenced was CD8+ T cells from PBMCs. This receptor was identified in a human donor in good health (CMV status not recorded). Some clones in this sample may be carry-over from other donors' samples. V usage is TRBV29-1 and J usage is TRBJ2-7; D may match TRBD1 or TRBD2 (5 bases each). The CDR3 is CSVTGWRKGVYEQYF. CDR3 coding DNA: TGCAGCGTAACGGGGTGGAGGAAAGGGGTGTACGAGCAGTACTTC.